This is a list of T cell receptor beta chains from one sample in a study of cytomegalovirus exposure and HLA in healthy donors. TCRdb keeps only in-frame clones here, not all; method: immunoSEQ multiplex PCR. The table includes 150,000 or so clones, almost 85% detected once. The sequencing sample was made of PBMCs. The source is a man in his late teens or twenties in good health and CMV-seropositive. The CDR3 runs from the conserved cysteine through the conserved F or W. D genes are given only for firm matches. Clone size appears in some rows only: once, few, many, or a class for an expanded clone.

J: TRBJ2-5
size: NA
D: NA
V: TRBV2
DNA: TGTGCCAGCAGATCTACAGATCAGTACCAAGAGACCCAGTACTTC
CDR3: CASRSTDQYQETQYF

J: TRBJ2-3
size: once
D: TRBD1
V: TRBV27
DNA: TGTGCCAGCAGTTTAAGAGGACAGGGATACACAGATACGCAGTATTTT
CDR3: CASSLRGQGYTDTQYF

J: TRBJ1-1
size: NA
D: NA
V: TRBV27
DNA: TGTGCCAGCAGTTTAGGTGGGAGTCTCACTGAAGCTTTCTTT
CDR3: CASSLGGSLTEAFF

J: TRBJ2-1
size: NA
D: NA
V: TRBV18
DNA: TGTGCCAGCTCACCCCAACAGGCTGCGACGCGCGCCTACAATGAGCAGTTCTTC
CDR3: CASSPQQAATRAYNEQFF

J: TRBJ1-1
size: NA
D: NA
V: TRBV2
DNA: TGTGCCAGCAGCCCACTAGGGAACACTGAAGCTTTCTTT
CDR3: CASSPLGNTEAFF

J: TRBJ2-7
size: NA
D: NA
V: TRBV28
DNA: TGTGCCAGCAGTTTTGTCGGGATCGACGAGCAGTACTTC
CDR3: CASSFVGIDEQYF

J: TRBJ1-5
size: NA
D: NA
V: TRBV27
DNA: TGTGCCAGCAGTCGGAGACAGGATCTGGGCAATCAGCCCCAGCATTTT
CDR3: CASSRRQDLGNQPQHF

J: TRBJ2-2
size: NA
D: NA
V: TRBV27
DNA: TGTGCCAGCAGTTATCAGGGTTTCGGGACCGGGGAGCTGTTTTTT
CDR3: CASSYQGFGTGELFF

J: TRBJ2-5
size: NA
D: TRBD1
V: TRBV5-1
DNA: TGCGCCAGCAGCCTGGGAGGGACAGGGACCCAAGAGACCCAGTACTTC
CDR3: CASSLGGTGTQETQYF

J: TRBJ2-1
size: NA
D: TRBD1
V: TRBV5-1
DNA: TGCGCCAGCAGCTTGAGACAGGGGGCTAATGAGCAGTTCTTC
CDR3: CASSLRQGANEQFF

J: TRBJ1-2
size: once
D: TRBD1
V: TRBV7-9
DNA: TGTTCCAGCAGCTTAGGAGGGGGCGACTTAGTGGTTGGCTACACCTTC
CDR3: CSSSLGGGDLVVGYTF

J: TRBJ2-2
size: NA
D: NA
V: TRBV5-1
DNA: TGCGCCAGCAGCTCGGGGAACACCGGGGAGCTGTTTTTT
CDR3: CASSSGNTGELFF

J: TRBJ2-3
size: once
D: NA
V: TRBV19
DNA: TGTGCCAGTAGTAATGACGGGGGAGATACGCAGTATTTT
CDR3: CASSNDGGDTQYF

J: TRBJ2-7
size: NA
D: NA
V: TRBV19
DNA: TGTGCCAGTAGTAAGGGGCTTGGGTACGAGCAGTACTTC
CDR3: CASSKGLGYEQYF

J: TRBJ1-1
size: NA
D: NA
V: TRBV19
DNA: TGTGCCAGTTCGCCCACAGGGCCGAACACTGAAGCTTTCTTT
CDR3: CASSPTGPNTEAFF

J: TRBJ2-5
size: NA
D: TRBD1
V: TRBV15
DNA: TGTGCCACCAGCGGGGGGACAGGGCGCGGGGGAGAGACCCAGTACTTC
CDR3: CATSGGTGRGGETQYF

J: TRBJ1-5
size: NA
D: TRBD1
V: TRBV2
DNA: TGTGCCAGCAGTGAGACAGGGAAAGGGCAGCCCCAGCATTTT
CDR3: CASSETGKGQPQHF

J: TRBJ2-7
size: NA
D: TRBD2
V: TRBV7-9
DNA: TGTGCCAGCAGCTTCTTTACAGCGGGAGGGCCGCTGGGGTACGAGCAGTACTTC
CDR3: CASSFFTAGGPLGYEQYF

J: TRBJ2-1
size: NA
D: NA
V: TRBV28
DNA: TGTGCCAGCAGTTTAATATACAATGAGCAGTTCTTC
CDR3: CASSLIYNEQFF

J: TRBJ1-1
size: NA
D: NA
V: TRBV30
DNA: TGTGCCTGTCCTAAGGTAGGGGTAAACACTGAAGCTTTCTTT
CDR3: CACPKVGVNTEAFF

J: TRBJ2-7
size: once
D: NA
V: TRBV7-2
DNA: TGTGCCAGCAGGGATGAGGGAAAACCACCTAACGAGCAGTACTTC
CDR3: CASRDEGKPPNEQYF

J: TRBJ2-1
size: NA
D: TRBD1
V: TRBV29-1
DNA: TGCAGCGTTCCTGAACGGGGACAGGGTCACAATGAGCAGTTCTTC
CDR3: CSVPERGQGHNEQFF

J: TRBJ1-2
size: NA
D: NA
V: TRBV6-1
DNA: TGTGCCAGCAGTAAGGGGGCTAACTATGGCTACACCTTC
CDR3: CASSKGANYGYTF

J: TRBJ1-1
size: NA
D: NA
V: TRBV5-1
DNA: TGCGCCAGCAGCGAAACAGGGAGTTGGTCTGAAGCTTTCTTT
CDR3: CASSETGSWSEAFF

J: TRBJ2-7
size: once
D: TRBD2
V: TRBV27
DNA: TGTGCCAGCAGTCCCCACTGGACTAGTAGAAGTTACGAGCAGTACTTC
CDR3: CASSPHWTSRSYEQYF

J: TRBJ2-7
size: NA
D: TRBD1
V: TRBV6-6
DNA: TGTGCCAGCAGGCGGACAGGGGGTGCCCACGAGCAGTACTTC
CDR3: CASRRTGGAHEQYF

J: TRBJ2-7
size: NA
D: NA
V: TRBV6-1
DNA: TGTGCCAGCAATACCTACGAGCAGTACTTC
CDR3: CASNTYEQYF

J: TRBJ2-7
size: NA
D: TRBD1
V: TRBV29-1
DNA: TGCAGCGTTTCGGACAGGGAAAGTAACGAGCAGTACTTC
CDR3: CSVSDRESNEQYF

J: TRBJ2-1
size: few
D: NA
V: TRBV2
DNA: TGTGCCAGCAGTGACGATGAGCAGTTCTTC
CDR3: CASSDDEQFF

J: TRBJ1-5
size: NA
D: TRBD1
V: TRBV27
DNA: TGTGCCAGCAGTTTGGGGACAGGGTGGAATCAGCCCCAGCATTTT
CDR3: CASSLGTGWNQPQHF

J: TRBJ2-5
size: NA
D: TRBD2
V: TRBV5-1
DNA: TGCGCCAGCAGCTTGGAGGGTAGCGGGATGGAGACCCAGTACTTC
CDR3: CASSLEGSGMETQYF

J: TRBJ2-5
size: once
D: TRBD2
V: TRBV2
DNA: TGTGCCATAACGTCCTGGACTAGCGGGACCCAAGAGACCCAGTACTTC
CDR3: CAITSWTSGTQETQYF

J: TRBJ2-1
size: NA
D: TRBD2
V: TRBV18
DNA: TGTGCCAGCTCAGGATCACTAGCGGGAGGCCATTACAATGAGCAGTTCTTC
CDR3: CASSGSLAGGHYNEQFF

J: TRBJ2-5
size: NA
D: NA
V: TRBV4-1
DNA: TGCGCCAGCAGCCAAGACCCAGGGATTGGGACCCAGTACTTC
CDR3: CASSQDPGIGTQYF

J: TRBJ2-1
size: NA
D: TRBD2
V: TRBV4-1
DNA: TGCGCCAGCAGCCGCTCTAGCGGGGACAATGAGCAGTTCTTC
CDR3: CASSRSSGDNEQFF

J: TRBJ2-7
size: NA
D: NA
V: TRBV5-6
DNA: TGTGCCAGCAGCTTGGACGGGAATGGATACGAGCAGTACTTC
CDR3: CASSLDGNGYEQYF

J: TRBJ2-7
size: NA
D: NA
V: TRBV2
DNA: TGTGCCAGCAGTGAAGGGGCCAGTTCTACCTACGAGCAGTACTTC
CDR3: CASSEGASSTYEQYF

J: TRBJ1-2
size: NA
D: NA
V: TRBV5-1
DNA: TGCGCCAGCAGCTTGGGCAGAACTAATCCCTATGGCTACACCTTC
CDR3: CASSLGRTNPYGYTF

J: TRBJ1-4
size: NA
D: NA
V: TRBV7-9
DNA: TGTGCCAGCAGCTTAACGGGATCAACTAATGAAAAACTGTTTTTT
CDR3: CASSLTGSTNEKLFF

J: TRBJ2-7
size: once
D: TRBD1
V: TRBV30
DNA: TGTGCCTGGGATGGGACAGACAGTACCTACGAGCAGTACTTC
CDR3: CAWDGTDSTYEQYF

J: TRBJ2-7
size: NA
D: TRBD1
V: TRBV5-1
DNA: TGCGCCAGCAGCTTGGGACAGGGGGACTCCTACGAGCAGTACTTC
CDR3: CASSLGQGDSYEQYF

J: TRBJ1-5
size: NA
D: TRBD1
V: TRBV7-9
DNA: TGTGCCAGCAGCTTGGGACAGTATCAGCCCCAGCATTTT
CDR3: CASSLGQYQPQHF